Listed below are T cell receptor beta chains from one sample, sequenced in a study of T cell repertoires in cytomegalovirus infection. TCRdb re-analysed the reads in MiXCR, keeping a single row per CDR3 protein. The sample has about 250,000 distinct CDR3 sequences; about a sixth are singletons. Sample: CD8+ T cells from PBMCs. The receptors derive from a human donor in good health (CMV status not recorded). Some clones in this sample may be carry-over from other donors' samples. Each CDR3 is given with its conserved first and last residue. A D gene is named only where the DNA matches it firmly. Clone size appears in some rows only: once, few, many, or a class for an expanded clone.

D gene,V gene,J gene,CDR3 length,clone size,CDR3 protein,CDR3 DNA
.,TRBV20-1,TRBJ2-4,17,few,CSASIALGGGRRDIQYF,TGCAGTGCTAGCATAGCGCTAGGGGGGGGCCGTAGGGACATTCAGTACTTC
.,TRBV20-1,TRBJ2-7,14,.,CSALIRGATYEQYF,TGCAGTGCTCTAATACGGGGGGCCACCTACGAGCAGTACTTC
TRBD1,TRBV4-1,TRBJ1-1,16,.,CASSQDHGTGRLEAFF,TGCGCCAGCAGCCAAGATCATGGGACAGGGCGATTAGAAGCTTTCTTT
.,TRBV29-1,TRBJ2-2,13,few,CSVPGVDTGELFF,TGCAGCGTTCCAGGGGTTGACACCGGGGAGCTGTTTTTT
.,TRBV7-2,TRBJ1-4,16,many,CASSLGQESRHEKLFF,TGTGCCAGCAGCTTGGGTCAGGAGAGCCGACATGAAAAACTGTTTTTT
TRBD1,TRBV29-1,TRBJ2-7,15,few,CSVEEVTGTGYEQYF,TGCAGCGTTGAAGAAGTTACCGGGACAGGCTACGAGCAGTACTTC
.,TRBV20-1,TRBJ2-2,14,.,CSARDWGSTGELFF,TGCAGTGCTAGAGATTGGGGGAGTACCGGGGAGCTGTTTTTT
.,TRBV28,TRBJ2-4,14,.,CASNSPENGNIQYF,TGTGCCAGCAATAGCCCTGAGAACGGAAACATTCAGTACTTC
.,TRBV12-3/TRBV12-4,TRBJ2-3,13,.,CASSPDLSDTQYF,TGTGCCAGCAGTCCGGACCTTTCAGATACGCAGTATTTT
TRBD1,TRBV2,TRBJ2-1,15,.,CASSNRDRGDNEQFF,TGTGCCAGCAGTAACCGGGACAGGGGAGACAATGAGCAGTTCTTC
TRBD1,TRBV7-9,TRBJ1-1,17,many,CASSLVRTGAVGTEAFF,TGTGCCAGCAGCTTAGTACGGACAGGGGCAGTCGGCACTGAAGCTTTCTTT
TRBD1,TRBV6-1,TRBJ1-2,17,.,CASEGGTGLPPFYGYTF,TGTGCCAGCGAAGGAGGGACAGGGTTGCCGCCTTTCTATGGCTACACCTTC
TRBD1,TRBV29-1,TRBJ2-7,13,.,CSVGQGFGDEQYF,TGCAGCGTTGGACAGGGATTCGGTGACGAGCAGTACTTC
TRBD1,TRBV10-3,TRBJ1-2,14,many,CAISGGQGPYGYTF,TGTGCCATCAGTGGGGGACAGGGCCCCTATGGCTACACCTTC
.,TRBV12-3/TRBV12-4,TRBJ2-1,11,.,CASGGAREQFF,TGTGCCAGCGGGGGGGCCCGTGAGCAGTTCTTC
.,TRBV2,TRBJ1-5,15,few,CASSGGRDSNQPQHF,TGTGCCAGCAGTGGGGGGAGGGACAGCAATCAGCCCCAGCATTTT
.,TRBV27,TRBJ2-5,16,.,CASSLSPVGGQETQYF,TGTGCCAGCAGTTTATCACCCGTGGGGGGCCAAGAGACCCAGTACTTC
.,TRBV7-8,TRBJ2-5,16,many,CASSSEGVVSQETQYF,TGTGCCAGCAGCTCCGAAGGGGTGGTCAGCCAAGAGACCCAGTACTTC
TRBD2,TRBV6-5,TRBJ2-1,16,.,CASSPTSGGAPRGQFF,TGTGCCAGCAGTCCAACTAGCGGGGGGGCCCCGAGAGGGCAGTTCTTC
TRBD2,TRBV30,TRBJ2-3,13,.,CAWRWSGGDTQYF,TGTGCCTGGAGGTGGAGCGGGGGAGATACGCAGTATTTT
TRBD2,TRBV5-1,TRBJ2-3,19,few,CASSLEGLAGTPTTDTQYF,TGCGCCAGCAGCTTGGAAGGTCTAGCGGGCACCCCCACCACAGATACGCAGTATTTT
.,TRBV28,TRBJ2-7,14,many,CASNSRRGGGEQYF,TGTGCCAGCAACTCCCGGCGGGGAGGCGGCGAGCAGTACTTC
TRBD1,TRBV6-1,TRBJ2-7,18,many,CASSDPGQGGSRSYEQYF,TGTGCCAGCAGCGACCCGGGACAGGGGGGATCGCGGTCCTACGAGCAGTACTTC
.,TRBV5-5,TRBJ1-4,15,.,CASSFGWGQGEKLFF,TGTGCCAGCAGCTTCGGTTGGGGGCAGGGGGAAAAACTGTTTTTT
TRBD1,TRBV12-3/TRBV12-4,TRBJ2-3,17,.,CASRGLDRVVGTDTQYF,TGTGCCAGCAGGGGATTAGACAGGGTGGTTGGCACAGATACGCAGTATTTT
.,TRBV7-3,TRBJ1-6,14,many,CASSLAGAGSPLHF,TGTGCCAGCAGCTTGGCAGGGGCAGGTTCACCCCTCCACTTT
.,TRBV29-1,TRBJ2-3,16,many,CSVEDLGGMGTDTQYF,TGCAGCGTTGAAGATCTAGGCGGAATGGGCACAGATACGCAGTATTTT
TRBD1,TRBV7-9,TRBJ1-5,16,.,CASSITGTEFDQPQHF,TGTGCCAGCAGCATTACAGGGACAGAATTCGATCAGCCCCAGCATTTT
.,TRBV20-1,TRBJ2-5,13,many,CSALDGPWETQYF,TGCAGTGCTTTAGACGGACCATGGGAGACCCAGTACTTC
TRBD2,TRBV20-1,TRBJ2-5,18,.,CSARKGVLAGESEETQYF,TGCAGTGCTAGAAAGGGCGTATTAGCGGGGGAGTCCGAAGAGACCCAGTACTTC
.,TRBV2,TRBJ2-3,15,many,CASSEGGGSTDTQYF,TGTGCCAGCAGTGAGGGGGGCGGTAGCACAGATACGCAGTATTTT
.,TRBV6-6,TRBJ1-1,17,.,CASSYSSMRIMNTEAFF,TGTGCCAGCAGTTACTCGAGTATGCGGATCATGAACACTGAAGCTTTCTTT
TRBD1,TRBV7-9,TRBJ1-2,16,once,CASSPDGSDRVYGYTF,TGTGCCAGCAGCCCCGACGGGTCGGACAGGGTCTATGGCTACACCTTC
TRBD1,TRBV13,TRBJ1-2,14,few,CASSSTGGIHGYTF,TGTGCCAGCAGCTCAACAGGGGGTATCCATGGCTACACCTTC
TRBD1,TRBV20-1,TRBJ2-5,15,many,CSATSYRDSQETQYF,TGCAGTGCTACCTCTTACAGGGACAGCCAAGAGACCCAGTACTTC
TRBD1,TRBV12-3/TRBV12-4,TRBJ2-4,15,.,CASSPETGGLNIQYF,TGTGCCAGCAGCCCAGAGACAGGGGGCCTGAACATTCAGTACTTC
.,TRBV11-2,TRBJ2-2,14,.,CASSSGPNTGELFF,TGTGCCAGCAGCTCCGGACCAAACACCGGGGAGCTGTTTTTT
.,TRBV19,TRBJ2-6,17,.,CASSIGQEPVGANVLTF,TGTGCCAGTAGTATAGGTCAGGAACCCGTAGGGGCCAACGTCCTGACTTTC
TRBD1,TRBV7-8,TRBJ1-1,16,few,CASSLLAGTGNTEAFF,TGTGCCAGCAGCTTACTCGCCGGGACAGGGAACACTGAAGCTTTCTTT
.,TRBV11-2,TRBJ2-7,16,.,CASSLGRGEAPYEQYF,TGTGCCAGCAGCTTGGGGCGGGGTGAGGCCCCCTACGAGCAGTACTTC
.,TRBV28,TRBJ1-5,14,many,CASSPDRSLHHQHF,TGTGCCAGCAGTCCCGACAGGTCGCTTCACCATCAGCATTTT
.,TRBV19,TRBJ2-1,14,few,CASSTSLVDNEQFF,TGTGCCAGTAGTACCTCGCTAGTAGACAATGAGCAGTTCTTC
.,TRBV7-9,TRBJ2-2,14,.,CASSLGRATGELFF,TGTGCCAGCAGCTTAGGACGGGCGACCGGGGAGCTGTTTTTT
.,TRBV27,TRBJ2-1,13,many,CASSSGPHNEQFF,TGTGCCAGCAGTTCGGGTCCTCACAATGAGCAGTTCTTC